This T cell receptor (beta chain) was obtained from a study of T cell repertoires in aging, cancer and after chemotherapy. General study findings and limits: Across the chemotherapy interval, each cancer cohort showed higher median generation probability, suggesting thymic rebound.

The template was genomic DNA from peripheral blood, not RNA. Rearranged V-D-J TRB sequences were amplified with a mixed TRB-A/B primer pool. TCRdb re-derived calls from the multiplex PCR reads in MiXCR, one entry per CDR3 protein. The table includes fewer than 9,000 distinct CDR3 sequences, roughly 32% detected once. A remark on this clonotype: The antigen is undetermined.

In germline, CDR1 is SEHNR, CDR2 FQNEAQ (reference sequence). The CDR3 runs to 14 residues. Trimming left V 1 base short and J 3 bases short, with 9 bases between. The V and J genes are TRBV7-9 and TRBJ1-2, with D perhaps matching TRBD1 (6 bases). The specimen was blood. The sequence came from a human donor in good health. Here the CDR3 DNA reads TGTGCCAGCAGCTTAGGGGGGGCCCACTATGGCTACACCTTC. It codes for CASSLGGAHYGYTF.